This T cell receptor (beta chain) came from a study of shared clonotypes between healthy human individuals. Germline CDR1 reads SNHLY; CDR2 reads FYNNEI. CDR3 length equals 15 residues. The ends were cut back, 2 bases at V and 2 bases at J, with 10 bases in the middle. Only in-frame clones appear in the TCRdb table, and some are missing; sequencing was by immunoSEQ multiplex PCR. Of hundreds of thousands of clones in the sample, approximately 79% are singletons; the top ten hold around 2%. A single count supports this clone. The chain has TRBV2 and TRBJ1-3; no reliable D call. The TCR originated in a woman in her 30s in good health. The sample comprised memory CD4+ T cells sorted from blood. As for subset: CD45RA-negative fraction. Here the CDR3 DNA reads TGTGCCAGCAGTGAACAGCCAGTCCCTGGAAACACCATATATTTT. Its translation: CASSEQPVPGNTIYF.